This T cell receptor (beta chain) appears in the sequencing data of a study of cytomegalovirus exposure and HLA in healthy donors. A word on this clone: Its target is unknown.

Overall study results and limits: Reported findings show TCR beta sequences accurately forecast HLA-A and HLA-B alleles in most subjects.

PCR amplification relied on 60 Vbeta primers (plus 13 Jbeta primers). Sequencing used immunoSEQ multiplex PCR; TCRdb keeps in-frame clones, though not all of them. The sample holds about 55,000 clones, about four fifths seen once. Between the trimmed V and J ends, which lost 4 bases and 3 bases, there was a span of 10 bases. Germline CDR1 SGHRS, CDR2 YFSETQ. The CDR3 is 13 amino acids. The rearrangement joins TRBV5-1 to TRBJ2-5, with D possibly being TRBD1 (5 bases). This receptor was identified in a female donor in good health and CMV-seronegative. Sequencing was performed on PBMCs. CDR3: CASSEDTKETQYF. CDR3 sequence (DNA): TGCGCCAGCAGCGAGGACACGAAAGAGACCCAGTACTTC.